Each of the 19 T cell receptor beta chains below was sequenced from the same sample in a study of cytomegalovirus exposure and HLA in healthy donors. The PCR used 60 Vbeta and 13 Jbeta primers. TCRdb's table, derived via immunoSEQ multiplex PCR, lists solely in-frame clones and lacks some. The sample holds some 180,000 clones; about nine tenths are singletons and the top ten take approximately 0.98%. The sample taken for sequencing was PBMCs. Every receptor here comes from a boy aged 2 to 10 in good health and CMV-seronegative.

The chain carries TRBV28 and TRBJ2-2; D gene ambiguous. The V gene's germline CDR1 is MDHEN and CDR2 SYDVKM. This CDR3 region has 15 residues. Deletions cut 2 bases from V and 2 bases from J, with 9 bases between. The CDR3 here is CASSLGVRNTGELFF. The CDR3 coding sequence is TGTGCCAGCAGTTTAGGAGTGAGAAACACCGGGGAGCTGTTTTTT.

This clone has just one count. The chain employs TRBV6-1 and TRBJ2-3; no clear D. Germline loops: CDR1 MNHNS, CDR2 SASEGT. V lost 6 bases and J 3 bases, leaving 7 bases between the germline ends. The CDR3 has 12 residues. CDR3 in DNA: TGTGCCAGCAGGCATCGGACAGATACGCAGTATTTT. Protein: CASRHRTDTQYF.

The chain links TRBV27 to TRBJ1-1; 8 bases line up with TRBD1. This CDR3 is 14 amino acids long. Germline CDR1 reads MNHEY; CDR2 reads SMNVEV (reference sequence). V was clipped by 6 bases and J by 6 bases; unmatched bases: 9. The CDR3 DNA reads TGTGCCAGCAGCCAACAGGGGGAGCTACCTGAAGCTTTCTTT. Its translation is CASSQQGELPEAFF.

J is TRBJ2-5 and V is TRBV13; 7 bases align to TRBD1. The J call may be mistaken, given a closer DNA end match to TRBJ2-7. Germline V gene lookup returns CDR1 PRHDT and CDR2 FYEKMQ (reference sequence). The length of the CDR3 is 14 residues. The CDR3 here is CASSNEQGSNEQYF. In DNA form, the CDR3 reads TGTGCCAGCAGCAACGAACAGGGGAGCAACGAGCAGTACTTC.

Worth noting for this clone: The sample carries other DNA sequences with the same CDR3. The rearrangement links TRBV19 to TRBJ2-7, with 10 bases matching TRBD2. Germline trimming cut 5 bases from V and 3 bases from J; bases unmatched to any gene: 4. This CDR3 is 14 amino acids long. The germline V gene has CDR1 LNHDA and CDR2 SQIVND (reference sequence). CDR3 region: CASSRTSGNYEQYF. CDR3 in DNA: TGTGCCAGTAGTCGGACTAGCGGCAACTACGAGCAGTACTTC.

The chain has TRBV28 and TRBJ2-3, with 8 bases fitting TRBD2. V trimming: 4 bases; J trimming: 1 base; junction bases outside the gene matches: 1. Germline V gene data show CDR1 as MDHEN and CDR2 as SYDVKM. The CDR3 loop spans 14 amino acids. CDR3 coding DNA: TGTGCCAGCAGTTCGGGGGGGCGCACAGATACGCAGTATTTT. Residues: CASSSGGRTDTQYF.

This chain uses TRBV9 with TRBJ2-5; the match to TRBD1 covers 8 bases. J gave up 4 bases and V 0 bases, and 8 bases lay outside the gene matches. This CDR3 comprises 16 residues. Germline V gene sequence: CDR1 SGDLS, CDR2 YYNGEE. The CDR3 sequence is CASSVAQGQGGETQYF. The CDR3 DNA reads as TGTGCCAGCAGCGTAGCCCAAGGACAGGGAGGAGAGACCCAGTACTTC.

The chain is built from TRBV7-9 and TRBJ2-7, with D tentatively TRBD2 (5 bases). This CDR3 is built from 16 residues. Germline V lookup: CDR1 SEHNR, CDR2 FQNEAQ (reference sequence). V gave up 4 bases and J gave up 3 bases, with 19 bases separating them. CDR3 region: CASSSLFAGHNYEQYF. CDR3 sequence (DNA): TGTGCCAGCAGCTCCCTGTTTGCGGGCCACAACTACGAGCAGTACTTC.

This clone was observed once. The chain couples TRBV7-9 to TRBJ2-1; tentative D call: TRBD1 (5 bases). V lost 6 bases to trimming and J lost 14 bases, with 17 bases between them. Germline assignment: CDR1 SEHNR and CDR2 FQNEAQ (reference sequence). This CDR3 spans 12 amino acids. In nucleotides, the CDR3 is TGTGCCAGCAGTTTGGATCAGGGTATTAAGTTCTTC. Translated: CASSLDQGIKFF.

The J gene is TRBJ2-7, the V gene TRBV5-1, with no clear D. This CDR3 has 14 residues. Deletions cut 0 bases from V and 5 bases from J, with 12 bases between. In germline, CDR1 is SGHRS, CDR2 YFSETQ. CDR3: CASSLASPGDEQYF. As DNA, the CDR3 is TGCGCCAGCAGCTTGGCTTCTCCGGGTGACGAGCAGTACTTC.

This clone has more than one count but fewer than ten. The V and J genes are TRBV6-5 and TRBJ1-6; TRBD1 is a possible D gene (6 bases). Trimming pared 5 bases from V and 8 bases from J, leaving 7 bases between. Germline V CDR1 and CDR2: MNHEY, SVGAGI. The CDR3 has 12 amino acids. The CDR3 region has the DNA TGTGCCAGCAGTGCAGGGGATTCACCCCTCCACTTT. It is translated as CASSAGDSPLHF.

The rearrangement joins TRBV29-1 to TRBJ1-1; D gene ambiguous. CDR3 length equals 14 residues. Germline V gene sequence: CDR1 SQVTM, CDR2 ANQGSEA. The V gene lost 1 base and the J gene lost 0 bases, with 9 bases spanning the gap. The CDR3 protein is CSVEGQRVNTEAFF. In DNA, the CDR3 is TGCAGCGTTGAAGGGCAGCGAGTGAACACTGAAGCTTTCTTT.

V is TRBV18 and J is TRBJ1-1; tentative D call: TRBD1 (5 bases). Trimming removed 3 bases from V and 4 bases from J, with 18 bases in between. The CDR3 sequence is 16 residues long. In germline, CDR1 is KGHSH, CDR2 LQKENI. CDR3 in DNA: TGTGCCAGCTCACCTTGGGACTCCCCGGCGGTCACTGAAGCTTTCTTT. The encoded protein is CASSPWDSPAVTEAFF.

J is TRBJ2-7 and V is TRBV2; 9 bases map to TRBD1. The germline CDR1 and CDR2 sequences are SNHLY and FYNNEI. The CDR3 loop spans 17 amino acids. J lost 5 bases, V lost 11 bases, and 22 bases had no gene match. CDR3 in DNA: TGTGCCTCAGCCGCATTTCGGGACAGGGTTTTTTCGAACGAGCAGTACTTC. It translates to CASAAFRDRVFSNEQYF.

This rearrangement joins TRBV10-3 to TRBJ2-3; D perhaps matches TRBD2 (5 bases). From germline, CDR1 is ENHRY and CDR2 SYGVKD. The CDR3 consists of 18 residues. V dropped 4 bases and J dropped 0 bases, with 20 bases sitting between them. CDR3 amino acids: CAISVSESGGSSTDTQYF. Written as DNA, the CDR3 is TGTGCCATCAGTGTAAGTGAAAGCGGAGGCTCTAGCACAGATACGCAGTATTTT.

The chain is built from TRBV6-5 and TRBJ2-7, with TRBD2 identical over 8 bases. Per the germline V gene, CDR1 is MNHEY and CDR2 is SVGAGI. The CDR3 spans 16 residues. V trimming: 0 bases; J trimming: 2 bases; junction bases outside the gene matches: 6. CDR3: CASSYSSGGLTYEQYF. DNA of the CDR3: TGTGCCAGCAGTTACTCGTCGGGAGGGCTCACCTACGAGCAGTACTTC.

J is TRBJ2-3 and V is TRBV18; tentative D call: TRBD2 (6 bases). V lost 0 bases to trimming and J lost 6 bases, with 13 bases between them. Germline CDR1 reads KGHSH; CDR2 reads LQKENI. This CDR3 contains 15 residues. The chain's CDR3 is CASSPPGGFPDTQYF. For the CDR3, the DNA is TGTGCCAGCTCACCACCCGGGGGTTTCCCGGATACGCAGTATTTT.

J is TRBJ2-3 and V is TRBV7-9; 16 nucleotides align to TRBD2. This CDR3 comprises 18 residues. The J segment lost 2 bases and the V segment lost 6 bases, leaving 8 bases of the junction unmatched. From germline, CDR1 is SEHNR and CDR2 FQNEAQ (reference sequence). This CDR3 reads CASSFGTSGRALTDTQYF. DNA of the CDR3: TGTGCCAGCAGTTTTGGGACTAGCGGGAGGGCCCTCACAGATACGCAGTATTTT.

Only a few counts were recorded for this clone. The CDR3 here is CASRPRQGVNNQPQHF. In DNA form, the CDR3 reads TGTGCCAGCAGACCTCGACAGGGGGTTAACAATCAGCCCCAGCATTTT. The gene calls are TRBV28 and TRBJ1-5, with TRBD1 matching over 9 bases. CDR1 MDHEN and CDR2 SYDVKM come from the germline V gene. With V trimmed by 6 bases and J by 3 bases, 9 bases remained unmatched. The CDR3 has 16 amino acids.